This TCR beta chain is drawn from a study of CD8 T cells in Susac syndrome. The wider study: Treatment status at blood draw for the Susac syndrome patients was therapy-naive, corticosteroids, or intravenous immunoglobulin alone.

After extraction with the RNeasy kit, about 0.45 to 1 ug of the RNA was reverse transcribed using random hexamers. TCRdb processed the immunoSEQ multiplex PCR reads anew with MiXCR; each CDR3 protein has one entry. The table includes 100,000 to 150,000 distinct CDR3 sequences, about 94% detected once. A remark on this clonotype: Its target is not known.

General study findings and limits: Sixteen Susac-specific public clones were found in total CD8+ repertoires and about 5 in CD8+ TEMRA repertoires.

The CDR3 is 18 amino acids. Per germline, CDR1 MNHEY and CDR2 SVGAGI. The trim removed 0 bases at V and 3 bases at J, leaving 9 bases unmatched. This rearrangement joins TRBV6-5 to TRBJ1-2, with 11 positions matching TRBD1. The receptor was derived from a human donor with Susac syndrome. Sequenced material: CD8+ T cells from PBMCs. CDR3 residues: CASSYSDRGRILDYGYTF. The CDR3 DNA reads as TGTGCCAGCAGTTACTCGGACAGGGGGCGCATTTTGGACTATGGCTACACCTTC.